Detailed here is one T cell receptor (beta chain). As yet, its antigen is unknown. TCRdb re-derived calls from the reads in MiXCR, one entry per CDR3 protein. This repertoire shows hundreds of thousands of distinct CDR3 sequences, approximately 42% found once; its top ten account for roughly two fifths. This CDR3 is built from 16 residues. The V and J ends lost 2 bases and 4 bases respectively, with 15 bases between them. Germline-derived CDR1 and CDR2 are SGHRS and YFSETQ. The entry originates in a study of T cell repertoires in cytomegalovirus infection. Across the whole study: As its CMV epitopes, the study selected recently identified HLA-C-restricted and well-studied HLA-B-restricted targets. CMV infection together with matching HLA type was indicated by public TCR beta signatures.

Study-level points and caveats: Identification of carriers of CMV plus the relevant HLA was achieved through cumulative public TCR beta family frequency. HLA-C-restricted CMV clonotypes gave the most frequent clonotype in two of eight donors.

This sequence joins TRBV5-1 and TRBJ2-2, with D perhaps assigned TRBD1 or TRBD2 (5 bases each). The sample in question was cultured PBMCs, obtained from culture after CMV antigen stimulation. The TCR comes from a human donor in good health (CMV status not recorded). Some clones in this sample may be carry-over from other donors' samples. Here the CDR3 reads CASSFELGVRTGELFF. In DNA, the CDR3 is TGCGCCAGCAGCTTTGAGCTGGGGGTCCGCACCGGGGAGCTGTTTTTT. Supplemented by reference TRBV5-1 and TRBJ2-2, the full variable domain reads KAGVTQTPRYLIKTRGQQVTLSCSPISGHRSVSWYQQTPGQGLQFLFEYFSETQRNKGNFPGRFSGRQFSNSRSEMNVSTLELGDSALYLCASSFELGVRTGELFFGEGSRLTVL.